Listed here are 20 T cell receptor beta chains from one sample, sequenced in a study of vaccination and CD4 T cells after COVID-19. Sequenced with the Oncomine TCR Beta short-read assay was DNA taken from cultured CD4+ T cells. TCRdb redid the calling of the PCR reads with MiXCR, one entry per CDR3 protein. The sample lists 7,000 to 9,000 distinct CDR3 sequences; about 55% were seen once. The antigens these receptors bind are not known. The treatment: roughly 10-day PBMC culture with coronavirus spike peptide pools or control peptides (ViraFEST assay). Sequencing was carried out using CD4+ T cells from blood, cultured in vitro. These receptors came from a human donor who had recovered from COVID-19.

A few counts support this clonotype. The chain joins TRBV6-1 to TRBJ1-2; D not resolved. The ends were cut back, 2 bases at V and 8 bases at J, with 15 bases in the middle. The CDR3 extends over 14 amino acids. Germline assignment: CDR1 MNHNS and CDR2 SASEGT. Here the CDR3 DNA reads TGTGCCAGCAGTGAAAACCCGTCGGTCGGGGGCTACACCTTC. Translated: CASSENPSVGGYTF.

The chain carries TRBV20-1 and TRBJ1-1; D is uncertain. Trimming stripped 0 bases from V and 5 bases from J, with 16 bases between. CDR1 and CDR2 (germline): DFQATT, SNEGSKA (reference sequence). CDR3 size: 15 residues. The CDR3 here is CSARDLGGGSTEAFF. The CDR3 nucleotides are TGCAGTGCTAGAGATCTTGGTGGCGGCTCGACTGAAGCTTTCTTT.

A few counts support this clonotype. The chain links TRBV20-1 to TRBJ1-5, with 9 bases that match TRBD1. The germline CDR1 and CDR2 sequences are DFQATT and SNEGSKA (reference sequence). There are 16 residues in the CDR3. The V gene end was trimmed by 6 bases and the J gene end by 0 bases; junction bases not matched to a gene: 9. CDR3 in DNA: TGCAGTGCGAGAACAGGGGGCCCCAATAGCAATCAGCCCCAGCATTTT. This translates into CSARTGGPNSNQPQHF.

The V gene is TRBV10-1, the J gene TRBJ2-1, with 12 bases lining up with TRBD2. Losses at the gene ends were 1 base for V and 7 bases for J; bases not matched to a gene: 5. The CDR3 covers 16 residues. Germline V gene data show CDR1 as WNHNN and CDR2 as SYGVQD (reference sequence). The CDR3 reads CASSEWASGRGNEQFF. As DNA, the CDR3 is TGCGCCAGCAGTGAGTGGGCTAGCGGGAGGGGGAATGAGCAGTTCTTC.

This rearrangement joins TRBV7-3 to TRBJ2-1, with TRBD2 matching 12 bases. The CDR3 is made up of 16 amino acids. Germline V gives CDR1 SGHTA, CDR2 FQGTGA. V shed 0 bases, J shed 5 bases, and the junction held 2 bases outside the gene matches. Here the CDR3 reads CASSLTLAGGNNEQFF. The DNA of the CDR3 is TGTGCCAGCAGCTTAACACTAGCGGGAGGAAACAATGAGCAGTTCTTC.

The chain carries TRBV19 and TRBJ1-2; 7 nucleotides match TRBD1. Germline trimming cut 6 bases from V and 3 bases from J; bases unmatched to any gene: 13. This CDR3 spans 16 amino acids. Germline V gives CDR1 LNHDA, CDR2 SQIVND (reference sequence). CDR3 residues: CASRETGTVYDYGYTF. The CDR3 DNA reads TGTGCCAGTAGAGAAACCGGGACAGTTTATGACTATGGCTACACCTTC. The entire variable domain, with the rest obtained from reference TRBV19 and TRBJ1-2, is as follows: DGGITQSPKYLFRKEGQNVTLSCEQNLNHDAMYWYRQDPGQGLRLIYYSQIVNDFQKGDIAEGYSVSREKKESFPLTVTSAQKNPTAFYLCASRETGTVYDYGYTFGSGTRLTVV.

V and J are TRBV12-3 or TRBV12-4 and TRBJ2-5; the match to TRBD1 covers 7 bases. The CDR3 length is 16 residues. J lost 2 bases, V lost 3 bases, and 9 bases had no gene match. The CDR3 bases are TGTGCCAGCAGTTTGTCAGGGGGATGGAATCAAGAGACCCAGTACTTC. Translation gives CASSLSGGWNQETQYF.

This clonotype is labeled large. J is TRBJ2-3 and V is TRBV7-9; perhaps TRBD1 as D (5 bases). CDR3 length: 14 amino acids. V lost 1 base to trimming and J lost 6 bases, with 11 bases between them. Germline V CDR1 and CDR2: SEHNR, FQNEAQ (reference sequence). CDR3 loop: CASSLEYSGDTQYF. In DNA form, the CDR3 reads TGTGCCAGCAGCTTAGAGTATTCAGGGGATACGCAGTATTTT.

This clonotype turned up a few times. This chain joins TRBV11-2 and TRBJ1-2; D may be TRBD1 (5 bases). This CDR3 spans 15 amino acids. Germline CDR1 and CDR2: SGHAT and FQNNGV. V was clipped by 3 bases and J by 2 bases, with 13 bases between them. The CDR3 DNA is TGTGCCAGCAGCTTGAGCAGGGCCCTCAACTATGGCTACACCTTC. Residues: CASSLSRALNYGYTF.

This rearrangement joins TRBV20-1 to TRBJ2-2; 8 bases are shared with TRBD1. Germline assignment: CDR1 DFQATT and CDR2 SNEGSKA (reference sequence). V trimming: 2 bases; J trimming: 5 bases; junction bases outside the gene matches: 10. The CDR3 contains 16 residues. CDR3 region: CSARLSGTGYTGELFF. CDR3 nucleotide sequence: TGCAGTGCTAGACTATCCGGGACAGGTTATACCGGGGAGCTGTTTTTT.

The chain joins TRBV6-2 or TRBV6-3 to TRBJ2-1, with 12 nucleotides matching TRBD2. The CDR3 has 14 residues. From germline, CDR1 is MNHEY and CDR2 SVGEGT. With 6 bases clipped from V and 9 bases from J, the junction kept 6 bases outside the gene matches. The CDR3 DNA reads TGTGCCAGCAGAGGGACTAGCGGGCTGTTTGAGCAGTTCTTC. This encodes CASRGTSGLFEQFF.

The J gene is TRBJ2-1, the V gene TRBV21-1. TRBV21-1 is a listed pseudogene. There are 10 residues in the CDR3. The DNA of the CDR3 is TGTGCCAGCAGCAGGGTTGAGCAGTTCTTC. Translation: CASSRVEQFF.

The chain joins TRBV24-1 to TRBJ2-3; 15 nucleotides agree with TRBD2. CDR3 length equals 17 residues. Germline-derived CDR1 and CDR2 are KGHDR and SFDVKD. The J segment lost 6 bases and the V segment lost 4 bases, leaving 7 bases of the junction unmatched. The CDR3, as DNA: TGTGCCACCAGTGAGCGGACTAGCGGGAGGGCCAGCGATACGCAGTATTTT. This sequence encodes CATSERTSGRASDTQYF.

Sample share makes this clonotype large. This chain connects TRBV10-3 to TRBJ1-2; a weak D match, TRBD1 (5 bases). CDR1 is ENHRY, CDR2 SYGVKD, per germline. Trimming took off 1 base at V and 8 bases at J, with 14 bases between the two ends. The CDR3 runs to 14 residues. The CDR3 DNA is TGTGCCATCAGTGAGTTTAGCGGGGGAGGCGGCTACACCTTC. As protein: CAISEFSGGGGYTF.

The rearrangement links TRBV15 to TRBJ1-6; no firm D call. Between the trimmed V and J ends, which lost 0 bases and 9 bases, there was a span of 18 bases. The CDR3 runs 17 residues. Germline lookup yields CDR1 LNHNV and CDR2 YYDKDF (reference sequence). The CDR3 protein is CATSREVGRTLGSPLHF. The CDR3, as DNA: TGTGCCACCAGCAGAGAGGTGGGCAGGACCTTGGGTTCACCCCTCCACTTT.

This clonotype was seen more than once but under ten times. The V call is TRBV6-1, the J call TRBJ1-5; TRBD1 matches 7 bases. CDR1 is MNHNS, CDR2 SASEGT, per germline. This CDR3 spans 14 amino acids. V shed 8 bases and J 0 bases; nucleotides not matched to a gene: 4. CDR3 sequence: CASDRDYSNQPQHF. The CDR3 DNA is TGTGCCAGCGACAGGGACTATAGCAATCAGCCCCAGCATTTT.

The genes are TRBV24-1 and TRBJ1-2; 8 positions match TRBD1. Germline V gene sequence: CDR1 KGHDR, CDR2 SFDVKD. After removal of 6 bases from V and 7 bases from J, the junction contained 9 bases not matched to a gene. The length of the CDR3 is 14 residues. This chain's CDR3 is CATSRAGGDGGYTF. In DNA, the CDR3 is TGTGCCACCAGTAGGGCAGGGGGCGATGGTGGCTACACCTTC.

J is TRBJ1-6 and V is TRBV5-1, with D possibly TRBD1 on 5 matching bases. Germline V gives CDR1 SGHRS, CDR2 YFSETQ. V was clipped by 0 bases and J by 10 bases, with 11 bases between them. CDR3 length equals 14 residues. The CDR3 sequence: CASSLEGRASPLHF. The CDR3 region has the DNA TGCGCCAGCAGCTTGGAGGGCAGGGCGTCACCCCTCCACTTT.

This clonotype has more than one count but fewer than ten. The CDR3 here is CSARGVDRQETQYF. Written as DNA, the CDR3 is TGCAGTGCTAGAGGGGTGGACAGGCAAGAGACCCAGTACTTC. The J gene is TRBJ2-5, the V gene TRBV20-1; 7 bases map to TRBD1. The ends lost 1 base at V and 2 bases at J; junction bases unmatched: 4. The CDR3 is 14 residues long. The germline CDR1 and CDR2 sequences are DFQATT and SNEGSKA (reference sequence).

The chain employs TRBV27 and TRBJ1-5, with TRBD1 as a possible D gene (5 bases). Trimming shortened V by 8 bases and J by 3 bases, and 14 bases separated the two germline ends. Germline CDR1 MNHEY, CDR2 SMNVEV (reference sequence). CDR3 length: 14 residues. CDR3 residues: CASHGGTPNQPQHF. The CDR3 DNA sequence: TGTGCCAGCCACGGAGGGACCCCCAATCAGCCCCAGCATTTT.